This TCR beta chain was sequenced in a study of post-analysis software for immune sequencing data. Trimming took 0 bases from V and 9 from J; bases not matched to a gene: 5. The length of the CDR3 is 15 residues. Germline assignment: CDR1 MNHEY and CDR2 SVGAGI. Libraries were made from TCR beta cDNA, and they carried unique molecular identifiers. TCRdb re-called the PCR reads with MiXCR, one entry per CDR3 protein. Of fewer than 850,000 distinct CDR3 sequences in the sample, 30% were seen once. Study outcomes and limitations: Normalized Chao1 diversity was significantly reduced in patients versus controls. Pronounced co-clustering by F measure was evident among identically batched samples. Included in a set of about 5 TRBV segments more frequent in patients than controls were TRBV5-6, TRBV5-1 and TRBV20-1.

As to this clonotype: The antigen remains unidentified.

The sample comprised blood. This chain joins TRBV6-5 and TRBJ1-6, with TRBD1 identical over 7 bases. The TCR was taken from a girl aged 5 to 17 with multiple sclerosis. DNA of the CDR3: TGTGCCAGCAGTTACTCGACAGGGATCGGTTCACCCCTCCACTTT. Amino acid sequence: CASSYSTGIGSPLHF.